Reported below is one T cell receptor beta chain. Its antigen is unidentified. Treatment denoted: roughly 11-day PBMC culture with coronavirus spike peptide pools or control peptides (ViraFEST assay). CDR3 length equals 15 residues. Germline-derived CDR1 and CDR2 are SEHNR and FQNEAQ (reference sequence). V shed 0 bases, J shed 0 bases, and the junction held 2 bases outside the gene matches. The data were taken from a study of vaccination and CD4 T cells after COVID-19. The Oncomine TCR Beta short-read assay sequenced DNA from cultured CD4+ T cells. TCRdb ran MiXCR on the PCR reads and lists one entry per CDR3 protein. This sample carries around 26,000 distinct CDR3 sequences, around two thirds of them seen once, and the ten largest clones take 7% to 10%.

The V gene is TRBV7-9, the J gene TRBJ2-7; the match to TRBD1 covers 7 bases. This receptor was taken from a human donor who had recovered from COVID-19. The material sequenced was CD4+ T cells from blood, cultured in vitro. The CDR3 spells CASSLAGGASYEQYF. The CDR3 nucleotides read TGTGCCAGCAGCTTAGCAGGGGGCGCCTCCTACGAGCAGTACTTC. Based on the CDR3 plus reference TRBV7-9 and TRBJ2-7, the full variable domain is DTGVSQNPRHKITKRGQNVTFRCDPISEHNRLYWYRQTLGQGPEFLTYFQNEAQLEKSRLLSDRFSAERPKGSFSTLEIQRTEQGDSAMYLCASSLAGGASYEQYFGPGTRLTVT.